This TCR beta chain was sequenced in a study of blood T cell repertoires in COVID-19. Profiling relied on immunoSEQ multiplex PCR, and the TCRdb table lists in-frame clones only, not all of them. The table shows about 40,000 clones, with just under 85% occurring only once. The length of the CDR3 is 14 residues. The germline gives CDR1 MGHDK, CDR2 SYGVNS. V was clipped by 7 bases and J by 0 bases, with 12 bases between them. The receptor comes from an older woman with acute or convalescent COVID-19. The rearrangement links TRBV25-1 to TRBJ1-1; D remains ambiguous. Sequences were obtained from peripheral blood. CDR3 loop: CASNPGSMNTEAFF. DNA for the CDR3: TGTGCCAGCAACCCAGGATCGATGAACACTGAAGCTTTCTTT. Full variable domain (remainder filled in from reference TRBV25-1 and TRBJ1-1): EADIYQTPRYLVIGTGKKITLECSQTMGHDKMYWYQQDPGMELHLIHYSYGVNSTEKGDLSSESTVSRIRTEHFPLTLESARPSHTSQYLCASNPGSMNTEAFFGQGTRLTVV.